This section outlines one T cell receptor beta chain sequence together with its context. This clonotype was detected only once. The antigen it recognizes is unknown. At one end, the junction sequence differs from germline, possibly due to a read error. A constant-region primer and ProtoScript II reverse transcriptase were used to reverse-transcribe TCRbeta-specific cDNA from about 530 ng total RNA. The TCRbeta libraries were prepared through three rounds of nested multiplex PCR following a slightly modified ARM-PCR procedure. The first two PCR rounds used multiplex TRBV1-TRBV30 forward primers with a Cbeta reverse primer, each for approximately 9 cycles. Sample barcodes and Illumina adapters were added in a final 25-cycle PCR with Deep VentR polymerase. Before sequencing, amplicons of 200-500 bp were gel-purified using a QIAquick gel extraction kit. TCRbeta amplicons were sequenced on an Illumina HiSeq 2500 with 250-bp paired-end reads. On the study's bioinformatics: To recover full CDR3 sequences, reads were quality-trimmed using Trimmomatic v0.33 and paired reads were then merged using FLASH v1.2.11. V, D and J germline segments were assigned to the rearranged TCRbeta sequences by MiGEC v1.2.1b. Clonotype statistics and Shannon-Wiener diversity indices were computed with VDJtools v1.0.0. To reduce sampling bias, subsequent analyses other than the diversity analysis used only the 250 most abundant clonotypes in each sample. TCRdb cleaned the public reads at Q25 with fastp, built clones with MiXCR and kept in-frame beta chains. Merged by CDR3 protein, the rows form single entries marked with the most common genes and DNA. These V and J calls rely on TCRdb rather than the paper's analysis. The sample includes roughly 49,000 distinct CDR3 sequences, with approximately 70% observed a single time. The ten largest clones add up to roughly 29% of the sample.

The CDR3 sequence holds 15 residues, the cysteine and phenylalanine included. Solely the CDR3 DNA is kept, with 45 bases framed from the first base. As encoded in the germline V gene, CDR1 is MNHNS while CDR2 is SASEGT. These data come from a study of tumor-infiltrating lymphocytes in primary liver carcinoma (dated by TCRdb to 2016 to 2017). Broadly, across the study: Of the five patients, three men and two women aged 30 to 69 years, four had hepatocellular carcinoma and one had combined HCC and intrahepatic cholangiocarcinoma. The tumors of the five patients were staged as T1-T3 N0M0, with maximum diameters ranging from 4.2 to 10 cm. Each sample produced roughly 3.5 to 8 million productive TCRbeta reads, and read depth showed no significant difference between tissue types. For each liver tumor, the study sampled five regions along with adjacent normal tissue and blood, and applied TCRbeta repertoire sequencing, expression microarrays and whole-exome sequencing. A total of approximately 35 specimens from 5 patients underwent TCRbeta repertoire sequencing, comprising 25 or so tumor regions, 5 adjacent noncancerous liver tissues and 5 peripheral blood samples. To link TCRbeta repertoire diversity with the local molecular phenotype, the approximately 27 tumor region samples were profiled using Agilent mRNA microarrays. High reproducibility was observed for the technical replicate repertoires, with mean shared-clone rates about 0.89 and correlation coefficients above 0.95. Study-level results and caveats: Only about 8-24% of top clones were present in all five regions of a tumor, suggesting spatial heterogeneity of tumor-infiltrating T cells. The top 250 clones made up a significantly larger repertoire fraction in tumors than in blood (p = 0.039). Repertoire overlap was found to be higher between tumor regions (mean around 35%) than between tumor-adjacent (roughly 17%) or tumor-blood (around 15%) pairs, consistent with antigen-driven expansion. Only the TCR beta chain was sequenced, which likely underestimates true repertoire diversity because unpaired alpha chains were not captured. The study included only five patients, and the authors note findings should be validated in a larger study. Bulk unsorted samples precluded comparing CD4+ and CD8+ T cell repertoires.

Without any cell sorting, total RNA and DNA were extracted together from about 20-30 mg of bulk tissue using the AllPrep DNA/RNA mini kit. Between November 2015 and 2016, a handful of patients in China with histopathologically diagnosed primary liver carcinoma had surgical resection. At the time of sampling, the patients had chronic HBV infection and had not received any treatment. Five spatially separated regions were sampled per tumor: superior, inferior, left-lateral and right-lateral poles, plus the tumor centre. Histology showed that every tumor sample contained more than 85% viable tumor cells. Each fresh piece of tumor and adjacent tissue was cut in two, with one half stored in RNAlater at -80 degrees C and the other half sent for histology.

The TCR sequence derives from a man between 35 and 55 years old with primary liver carcinoma and hepatitis B virus infection. The material sequenced was liver tumor tissue from sampling region 5. According to the study, the label for this sample's cell subset or site signals: tumor region T5, tumor centre. This receptor chain uses TRBV6-1 and TRBJ2-3, with 9 bases matching TRBD1. CDR3 sequence: CASAPLDRGEGTQYF. The nucleotides are TGTGCCAGCGCCCCCCTGGACAGGGGCGAAGGTACGCAATATTTT.